This is a list of T cell receptor beta chains from one sample in a study of blood T cells in healthy people across ages. TCRdb itself ran the 5' RACE reads through MiXCR, one entry per CDR3 protein. The top ten clones hold 3.6% of a sample with about 570,000 distinct CDR3 sequences, about 28% of them seen once. The same data also contributed to another study, on T cells of mothers and their children.

The source material was blood. The receptors here all came from a boy aged 2 to 10 in good health. Both conserved end residues are part of each CDR3. A D gene is named only where the DNA matches it firmly. For some rows the clone size is stated as once, few or many, or as a class when expanded; others skip it.

J: TRBJ2-2
size: NA
D: NA
length: 12
V: TRBV12-3/TRBV12-4
CDR3: CASSSGSGELFF
DNA: TGTGCCAGCAGCTCGGGATCGGGGGAGCTGTTTTTT

J: TRBJ2-5
size: few
D: TRBD2
length: 15
V: TRBV6-1
CDR3: CASSELAGWQETQYF
DNA: TGTGCCAGCAGTGAATTAGCGGGTTGGCAAGAGACCCAGTACTTC

J: TRBJ2-5
size: NA
D: TRBD2
length: 17
V: TRBV9
CDR3: CASSVTSGGNIQETQYF
DNA: TGTGCCAGCAGCGTGACGAGCGGGGGGAATATTCAAGAGACCCAGTACTTC

J: TRBJ1-2
size: NA
D: NA
length: 13
V: TRBV15
CDR3: CATSRGTEYGYTF
DNA: TGTGCCACCAGCCGAGGGACGGAGTATGGCTACACCTTC

J: TRBJ2-5
size: few
D: NA
length: 14
V: TRBV7-2
CDR3: CASTSRDFQETQYF
DNA: TGTGCCAGCACGTCGAGGGATTTCCAAGAGACCCAGTACTTC

J: TRBJ2-1
size: NA
D: NA
length: 15
V: TRBV9
CDR3: CASTLKPGAGNEQFF
DNA: TGTGCCAGCACCTTAAAACCGGGCGCGGGAAATGAGCAGTTCTTC

J: TRBJ1-2
size: NA
D: NA
length: 15
V: TRBV7-9
CDR3: CASSLFMRGNYGYTF
DNA: TGTGCCAGCAGCTTGTTTATGAGGGGTAACTATGGCTACACCTTC

J: TRBJ1-1
size: NA
D: NA
length: 13
V: TRBV15
CDR3: CATSRLSGQRAFF
DNA: TGTGCCACCAGCAGATTGTCAGGCCAACGGGCTTTCTTT

J: TRBJ2-5
size: NA
D: NA
length: 16
V: TRBV5-5
CDR3: CASSFGRRGVRETQYF
DNA: TGTGCCAGCAGCTTTGGCCGACGGGGTGTACGAGAGACCCAGTACTTC

J: TRBJ1-3
size: NA
D: NA
length: 19
V: TRBV29-1
CDR3: CSVESDSCNMKNSGNTIYF
DNA: TGCAGCGTTGAATCAGACAGTTGCAACATGAAGAACTCTGGAAACACCATATATTTT

J: TRBJ2-7
size: NA
D: TRBD2
length: 13
V: TRBV12-3/TRBV12-4
CDR3: CASSLTTSGRPTF
DNA: TGTGCCAGCAGTTTAACCACTAGCGGGAGGCCAACCTTC

J: TRBJ2-7
size: few
D: TRBD1
length: 15
V: TRBV2
CDR3: CASIIQGAHTYEQYF
DNA: TGTGCCAGCATCATACAGGGGGCGCATACCTACGAGCAGTACTTC

J: TRBJ2-1
size: few
D: TRBD2
length: 14
V: TRBV10-2
CDR3: CASSERGDYNEQFF
DNA: TGCGCCAGCAGTGAGCGGGGGGACTACAATGAGCAGTTCTTC

J: TRBJ2-5
size: few
D: TRBD1
length: 15
V: TRBV9
CDR3: CASSVEGARGETQYF
DNA: TGTGCCAGCAGCGTAGAGGGGGCCAGGGGAGAGACCCAGTACTTC

J: TRBJ1-1
size: NA
D: NA
length: 16
V: TRBV5-6
CDR3: CASSLAGLLLNTEAFF
DNA: TGTGCCAGCAGCTTGGCTGGTCTGCTGCTGAACACTGAAGCTTTCTTT